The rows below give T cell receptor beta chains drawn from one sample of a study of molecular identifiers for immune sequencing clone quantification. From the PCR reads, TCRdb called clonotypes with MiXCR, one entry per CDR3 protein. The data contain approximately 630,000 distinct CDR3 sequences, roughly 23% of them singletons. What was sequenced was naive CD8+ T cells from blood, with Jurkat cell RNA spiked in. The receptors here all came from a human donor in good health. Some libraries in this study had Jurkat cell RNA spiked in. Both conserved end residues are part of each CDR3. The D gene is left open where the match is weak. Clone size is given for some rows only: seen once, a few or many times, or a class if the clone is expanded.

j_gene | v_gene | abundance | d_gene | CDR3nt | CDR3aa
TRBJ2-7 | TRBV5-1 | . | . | TGCGCCAGCAGAAAAGGGGACGGCTCCTACGAGCAGTACTTC | CASRKGDGSYEQYF
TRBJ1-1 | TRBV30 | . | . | TGTGCCTGGAGTGTACCCCAGGGAGCGGCTGAAGCTTTCTTT | CAWSVPQGAAEAFF
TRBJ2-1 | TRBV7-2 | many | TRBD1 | TGTGCCAGCAGCTTAGAGGACAGGGGTGTTCATGAGCAGTTCTTC | CASSLEDRGVHEQFF
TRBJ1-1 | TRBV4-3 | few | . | TGCGCCAGCAGCCAAGATTATCTCGACAGTGGGAACACTGAAGCTTTCTTT | CASSQDYLDSGNTEAFF
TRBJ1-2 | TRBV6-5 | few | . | TGTGCCAGCAGAAGGACAGTTTTGGACTATGGCTACACCTTC | CASRRTVLDYGYTF
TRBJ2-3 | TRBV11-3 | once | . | TGTGCCAGCAGCTTAGAACAGGGGAGGACTGATACGCAGTATTTT | CASSLEQGRTDTQYF
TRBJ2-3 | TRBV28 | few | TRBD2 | TGTGCCAGCAGTTTACCCGAACTAGCGGGAGGGCATGATACGCAGTATTTT | CASSLPELAGGHDTQYF
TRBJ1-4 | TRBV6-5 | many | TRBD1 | TGTGCCAGCAGCTCCCTTCCGGGGACAGGTGATGAAAAACTGTTTTTT | CASSSLPGTGDEKLFF
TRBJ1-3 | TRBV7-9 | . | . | TGTGCCAGCAGCTTAGACGAGGGGCCTGGAAACACCATATATTTT | CASSLDEGPGNTIYF
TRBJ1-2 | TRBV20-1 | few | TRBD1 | TGCAGTGCTAGAGATCCGCAGGGGGGTCATGGCTACACCTTC | CSARDPQGGHGYTF
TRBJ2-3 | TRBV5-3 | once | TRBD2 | TGTGCCAGCAGCTTGCCGAATACATCTAGCGGGTTTACAGATACGCGGTATTTT | CASSLPNTSSGFTDTRYF
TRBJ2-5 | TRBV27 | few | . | TGTGCCAGCAGTTTATCGGTCGGGATTCAAGAGACCCAGTACTTC | CASSLSVGIQETQYF
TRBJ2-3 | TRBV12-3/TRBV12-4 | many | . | TGTGCCAGCAGTTTTGGTGGATCGGGTACGCAGTATTTT | CASSFGGSGTQYF
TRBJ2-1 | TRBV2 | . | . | TGTGCCAGCAGGCCAGGGCTTAGGAATGGGCAGTTCTTC | CASRPGLRNGQFF
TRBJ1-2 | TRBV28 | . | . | TGTGCCAGCAGGTCAGGGTTGTATGGCTACACCTTC | CASRSGLYGYTF
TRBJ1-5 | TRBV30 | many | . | TGTGCCTGGAGTGCTGGGGGGGATCAGCCCCAGCATTTT | CAWSAGGDQPQHF
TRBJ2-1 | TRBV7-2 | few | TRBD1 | TGTGCCAGCAGCTCTACCGGGACAGGGGGCTTAGATGAGCAGTTCTTC | CASSSTGTGGLDEQFF
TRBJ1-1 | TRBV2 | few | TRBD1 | TGTGCCAGCAGTGAAAGGACAGGGGAACTTCGGGAAGCTTTCTTT | CASSERTGELREAFF
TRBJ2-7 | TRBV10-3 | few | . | TGTGCCATCAGTGAGCCTTCCAACTCCTACGAGCAGTACTTC | CAISEPSNSYEQYF
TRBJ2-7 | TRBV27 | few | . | TGTGCCAGCAGTTCGCTCCTCCACGAGCAGTACTTC | CASSSLLHEQYF
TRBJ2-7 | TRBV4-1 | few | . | TGCGCCAGCAGCCAATCGGGGGCGTGGGAGCAGTACTTC | CASSQSGAWEQYF
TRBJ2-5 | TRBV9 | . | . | TGTGCCAGCAGCCCGGAGGTCGGGGGAGAGACCCAGTACTTC | CASSPEVGGETQYF
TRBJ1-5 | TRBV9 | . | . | TGTGCCAGCAGCGGGGAGGGAGGGGAAAACCAGCATTTT | CASSGEGGENQHF
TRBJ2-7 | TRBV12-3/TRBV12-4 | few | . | TGTGCCAGCAGTGGGGCGAGTTTCGAGCAGTACTTC | CASSGASFEQYF
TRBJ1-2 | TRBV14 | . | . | TGTGCCAGCAGCCAAGATATTGCACCTAACTATGACTACGCCTTC | CASSQDIAPNYDYAF
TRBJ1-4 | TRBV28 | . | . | TGTGCTAGCAGCGTTATAGCAACTAATGAAGAACTGTTTTTT | CASSVIATNEELFF
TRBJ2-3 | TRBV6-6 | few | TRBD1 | TGTGCCAGCATTGACAGGGTGGGACAATCAGATACGCAGTATTTT | CASIDRVGQSDTQYF
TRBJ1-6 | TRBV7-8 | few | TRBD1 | TGTGCCAGCAGCGTAACAGGGGGCACGTATAATTCACCCCTCCACTTT | CASSVTGGTYNSPLHF
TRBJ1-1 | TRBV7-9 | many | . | TGTGCCAGCAGCTTAGTCGGGGGGGGAGGCACTGAAGCTTTCTTT | CASSLVGGGGTEAFF
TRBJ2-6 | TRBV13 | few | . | TGTGCCAGCAGCTTAGGGACAGTAAGGTTTGGGGCCAACGTCCTGACTTTC | CASSLGTVRFGANVLTF
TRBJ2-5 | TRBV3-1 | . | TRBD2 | TGTGCCAGCAGCCAAGTCAGGGGCTGTGGGCTAGCGGGAGGGCTGGAGACCCAGTACTTC | CASSQVRGCGLAGGLETQYF
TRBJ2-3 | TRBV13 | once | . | TGTGCCAGCACCATTGGAGCGACGGATACGCAGTATTTT | CASTIGATDTQYF
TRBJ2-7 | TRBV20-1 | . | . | TGCAGTGCTAGGCAAACGGACAGTGCCGGGGTCTACGAGCAGTACTTC | CSARQTDSAGVYEQYF
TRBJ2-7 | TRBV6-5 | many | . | TGTGCCAGCAGTTACACCACAGGGAACGAGCAGTACTTC | CASSYTTGNEQYF
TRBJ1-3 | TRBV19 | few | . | TGTGCCAGTAGTAGGACGGCCGGAAACACCATATATTTT | CASSRTAGNTIYF
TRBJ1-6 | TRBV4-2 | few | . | TGTGCCAGCAGCCAAGATGAACTGCAGTATAATTCACCCCTCCACTTT | CASSQDELQYNSPLHF
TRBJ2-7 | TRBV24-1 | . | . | TGTGCCACCAGTGACGCTAACTACGAGCAGTACTTC | CATSDANYEQYF
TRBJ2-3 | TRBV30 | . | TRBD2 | TGTGCCTGGAGTGCCACCGGGAGGGATACGCAGTATTTT | CAWSATGRDTQYF
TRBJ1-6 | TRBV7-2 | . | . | TGTGCCAGCAGCCAGGGGACGCAATCCTATAATTCACCCCTCCACTTT | CASSQGTQSYNSPLHF
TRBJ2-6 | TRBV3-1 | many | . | TGTGCCAGCAAGGTCTCTGGGGCCAACGTCCTGACTTTC | CASKVSGANVLTF
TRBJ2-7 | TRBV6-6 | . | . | TGTGCAGCCATCGCGTTGTCCTACGAGCAGTACTTC | CAAIALSYEQYF
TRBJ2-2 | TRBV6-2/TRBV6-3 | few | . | TGTGCCACAGGGTGGAACACCGGGGAGCTGTTTTTT | CATGWNTGELFF
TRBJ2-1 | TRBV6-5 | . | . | TGTGCCGGCAGTTATTACAGGGCGAAAGCCTACAATGAGCAGTTCTTC | CAGSYYRAKAYNEQFF
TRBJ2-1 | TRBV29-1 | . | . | TGCAGCGCCTTGGGACGACCCTCAACCTACAATGAGCAGTTCTTC | CSALGRPSTYNEQFF
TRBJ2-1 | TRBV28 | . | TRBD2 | TGTGCCAGCACTTTATCCTTTGCGGGAGGGCCACGGTACAATGAGCAGTTCTTC | CASTLSFAGGPRYNEQFF
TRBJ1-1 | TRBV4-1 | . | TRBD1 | TGCGCCAGCAGCCTATTGCCGGGACAGGGGGCGAAGGACACTGAAGCTTTCTTT | CASSLLPGQGAKDTEAFF
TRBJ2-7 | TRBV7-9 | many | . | TGTGCCAGCAGCCCGGCAGAAAAAACCTACGAGCAGTACTTC | CASSPAEKTYEQYF
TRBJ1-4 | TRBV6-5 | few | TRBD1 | TGTGCCAGCAGTTACTCGACAGGGGCTAATGAAAAACTGTTTTTT | CASSYSTGANEKLFF
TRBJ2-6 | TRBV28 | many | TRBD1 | TGTGCCAGCAGCCACAGGGGGCGAGTCTCTGGGGCCAACGTCCTGACTTTC | CASSHRGRVSGANVLTF
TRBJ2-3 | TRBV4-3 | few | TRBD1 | TGCGCCAGCAGCCAAAGGGGGCCTAGCACAGATACGCAGTATTTT | CASSQRGPSTDTQYF
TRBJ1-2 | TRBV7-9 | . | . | TGTGCCAGCAGCTTAGTCGCAGGGGATGATGGCTACACCTTC | CASSLVAGDDGYTF
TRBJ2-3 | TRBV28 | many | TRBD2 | TGTGCCAGCAGTTTCGCCCTAGCGGGAAGCACAGATACGCAGTATTTT | CASSFALAGSTDTQYF
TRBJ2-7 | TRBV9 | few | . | TGTGCCAGTTATTGGGACAGCGGGTCCCTCCAGTACTTC | CASYWDSGSLQYF
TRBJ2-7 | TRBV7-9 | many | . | TGTGCCAGCAGCGGGGCCAGCCACGAGCAGTACTTC | CASSGASHEQYF
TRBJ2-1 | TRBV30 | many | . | TGTGCCTGGAGTGTAACCGAGCGTCACTACAATGAGCAGTTCTTC | CAWSVTERHYNEQFF
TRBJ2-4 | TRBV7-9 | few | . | TGTGCCAGCAGCTTCCAGGGGACCCGCCAGAGGGAAAACATTCAGTACTTC | CASSFQGTRQRENIQYF
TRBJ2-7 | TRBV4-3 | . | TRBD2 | TGCGCCAGCAGCATGACTAGCGATTCGGCCTACGAGCAGTACTTC | CASSMTSDSAYEQYF